This T cell receptor (beta chain) was recorded in a study of early T cells in non-severe SARS-CoV-2 infection. The CDR3 contains 14 residues. Deletions cut 2 bases from V and 4 bases from J, with 9 bases between. Looked up from germline, CDR1 is MDHEN and CDR2 is SYDVKM. Individual cDNA molecules were tagged with unique molecular identifiers, the study reported. TCRdb passed the 5' RACE reads through MiXCR, listing each CDR3 protein once. The sample shows about 48,000 distinct CDR3 sequences, around 7.7% of them seen only once. Sequencing was carried out using whole blood. The TCR was taken from an adult who was a healthcare worker with PCR-confirmed SARS-CoV-2 infection or an uninfected control (not recorded which). The chain is built from TRBV28 and TRBJ1-5, with D possibly TRBD1 on 6 matching bases. The CDR3, as DNA: TGTGCCAGCAGTTTACAGGGGAAGAATCAGCCCCAGCATTTT. Protein sequence: CASSLQGKNQPQHF.